The 10 T cell receptor beta chains below come from one sample, sequenced in a study of shared clonotypes between healthy human individuals. As defined, naive CD8 cells were CD45RO-negative and positively selected for CCR7, with terminally differentiated effector memory CD45RA+ cells excluded. This table comes from immunoSEQ multiplex PCR, and its TCRdb copy is limited to in-frame clones, with some not included. Here the sample spans over 2 million clones, about 94% being singletons. Sequenced sample: naive CD8+ T cells sorted from blood. Source of these receptors: a man younger than 35 in good health.

This chain uses TRBV7-9 with TRBJ1-2, with D possibly matching TRBD1 (6 bases). Germline V gene data show CDR1 as SEHNR and CDR2 as FQNEAQ (reference sequence). Trimming pared 5 bases from V and 4 bases from J, leaving 14 bases between. The CDR3 spans 14 residues. The CDR3 sequence is CASSPGHPSYGYTF. CDR3 in DNA: TGTGCCAGCAGCCCGGGACACCCCAGCTATGGCTACACCTTC.

Points on this clone: Within the sample, other DNA sequences also encode this same CDR3. The chain links TRBV27 to TRBJ2-5; D is perhaps TRBD1 or TRBD2 (5 bases each). From germline, CDR1 is MNHEY and CDR2 SMNVEV (reference sequence). Trimming took off 5 bases at V and 2 bases at J, with 9 bases between the two ends. This CDR3 is 13 amino acids long. CDR3 protein: CASSPWGQETQYF. The CDR3 nucleotides read TGTGCCAGCAGTCCCTGGGGGCAAGAGACCCAGTACTTC.

As DNA, the CDR3 is TGTGCCAGCAGCTTAGAGGACAGGGCCTACGAGCAGTACTTC. It is translated as CASSLEDRAYEQYF. The rearrangement joins TRBV7-2 to TRBJ2-7; TRBD1 aligns across 8 bases. This CDR3 is 14 amino acids long. The germline gives CDR1 SGHTA, CDR2 FQGNSA. The V and J ends lost 1 base and 2 bases, in that order; junction bases with no gene match: 1.

This clone is judged medium-sized. At the DNA level, this CDR3 is encoded by other sequences in the same sample as well. The V and J genes are TRBV6-5 and TRBJ1-2, with D uncertain. Per germline, CDR1 MNHEY and CDR2 SVGAGI. The V end lost 2 bases, the J end lost 0 bases, and 4 bases lay between the germline ends. The length of the CDR3 is 13 residues. DNA for the CDR3: TGTGCCAGCAGTTACGGTACTAACTATGGCTACACCTTC. This codes for CASSYGTNYGYTF.

This sequence joins TRBV4-2 and TRBJ1-3; D remains ambiguous. Germline CDR1 is LGHNA and CDR2 is YNFKEQ. CDR3 size: 15 residues. V lost 0 bases, J lost 2 bases, and 8 bases lay in between. The CDR3 sequence is CASSQEEGTGNTIYF. The CDR3, as DNA: TGTGCCAGCAGCCAAGAAGAGGGAACTGGAAACACCATATATTTT.

The V gene is TRBV27, the J gene TRBJ2-7, with 11 nucleotides matching TRBD2. Germline CDR1 MNHEY, CDR2 SMNVEV (reference sequence). The trim removed 5 bases at V and 3 bases at J, leaving 9 bases unmatched. The CDR3 runs to 16 residues. DNA of the CDR3: TGTGCCAGCAGTGGGGTAGCGGGAGGGCTTTTCTACGAGCAGTACTTC. It codes for CASSGVAGGLFYEQYF.

Turning to this clone: The sample contains more than one DNA sequence encoding this CDR3. The chain uses TRBV4-1 and TRBJ2-7, with 10 nucleotides matching TRBD2. V lost 1 base to trimming and J lost 4 bases; unmatched junction nucleotides: 1. This CDR3 contains 14 residues. From germline, CDR1 is MGHRA and CDR2 YSYEKL. CDR3 residues: CASSQASGSYEQYF. For the CDR3, the DNA is TGCGCCAGCAGCCAAGCTAGCGGGAGTTACGAGCAGTACTTC.

Turning to this clone: The germline gene is not matched at one end of the junction; a read error may be the cause. V and J are TRBV7-9 and TRBJ2-5, with 9 nucleotides matching TRBD2. In germline, CDR1 is SEHNR, CDR2 FQNEAQ (reference sequence). This CDR3 region has 14 residues. Here the CDR3 DNA reads TGTGCCAGCAGCCTAGCGGGACCCTACTGGGGCCAGTACTTC. It specifies CASSLAGPYWGQYF.

The chain employs TRBV30 and TRBJ2-1; D is ambiguous. Germline-derived CDR1 and CDR2 are GTSNPN and SVGIG (reference sequence). CDR3 length: 15 residues. The V end lost 0 bases, the J end lost 4 bases, and 13 bases lay between the germline ends. The CDR3 DNA reads as TGTGCCTGGAGTGTACGGCGGTACCCTTACAATGAGCAGTTCTTC. Its protein is CAWSVRRYPYNEQFF.

The chain is built from TRBV7-8 and TRBJ2-7; perhaps TRBD2 as D (5 bases). V lost 3 bases, J lost 6 bases, and 12 bases lay in between. The CDR3 is 13 residues long. Germline loops: CDR1 SGHVS, CDR2 FQNEAQ. The CDR3 DNA reads TGTGCCAGCAGCTTGGGGATAGCGTTCGAGCAGTACTTC. Residues: CASSLGIAFEQYF.